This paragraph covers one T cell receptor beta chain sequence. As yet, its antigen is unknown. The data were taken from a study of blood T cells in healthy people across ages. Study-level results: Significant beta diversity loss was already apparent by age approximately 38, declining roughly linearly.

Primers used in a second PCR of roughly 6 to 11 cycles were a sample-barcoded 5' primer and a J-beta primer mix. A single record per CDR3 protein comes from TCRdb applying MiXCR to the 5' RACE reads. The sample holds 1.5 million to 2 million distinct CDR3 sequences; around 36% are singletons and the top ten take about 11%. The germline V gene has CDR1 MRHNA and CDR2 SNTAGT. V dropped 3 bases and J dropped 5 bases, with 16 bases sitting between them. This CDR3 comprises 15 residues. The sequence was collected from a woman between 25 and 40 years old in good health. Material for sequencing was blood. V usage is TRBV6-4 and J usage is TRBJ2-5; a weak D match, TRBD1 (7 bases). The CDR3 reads CASSETAGGQETQYF. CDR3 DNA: TGTGCCAGCAGTGAGACAGCAGGGGGGCAGGAGACCCAGTACTTC.